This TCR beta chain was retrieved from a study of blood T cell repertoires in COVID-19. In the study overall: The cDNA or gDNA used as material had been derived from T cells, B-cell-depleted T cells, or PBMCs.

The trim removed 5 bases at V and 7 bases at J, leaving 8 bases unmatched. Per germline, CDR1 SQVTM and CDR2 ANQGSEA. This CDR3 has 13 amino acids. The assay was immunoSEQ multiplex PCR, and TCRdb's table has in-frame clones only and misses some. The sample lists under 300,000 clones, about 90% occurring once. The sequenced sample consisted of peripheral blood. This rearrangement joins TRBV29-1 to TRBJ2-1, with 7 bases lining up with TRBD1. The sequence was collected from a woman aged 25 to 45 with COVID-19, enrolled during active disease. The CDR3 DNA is TGCAGCGTTCGAACCGGGACAGCGAATGAGCAGTTCTTC. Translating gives CSVRTGTANEQFF.